This passage covers 21 T cell receptor beta chains from one sample sequenced in a study of shared clonotypes between healthy human individuals. Only in-frame clones appear in the TCRdb table, and some are missing; sequencing was by immunoSEQ multiplex PCR. The profile shows over a million clones, 75% to 80% of them singletons. Sequenced sample: memory CD4+ T cells from PBMCs. Indicated subset: CD45RA-negative fraction. These receptor sequences come from a man aged 18 to 29 in good health. Some clones in this sample may be carry-over from other donors' samples.

V and J are TRBV5-6 and TRBJ2-5, with TRBD1 matching 9 bases. CDR1 and CDR2 (germline): SGHDT, YYEEEE. CDR3 length: 14 amino acids. V dropped 4 bases and J dropped 2; count of bases not matched to a gene: 3. The CDR3 DNA reads as TGTGCCAGCAGCAGGACAGGGGCACAAGAGACCCAGTACTTC. Translating gives CASSRTGAQETQYF.

This clone appeared once. The chain has TRBV11-2 and TRBJ2-7; D not certain. V was shortened by 5 bases and J by 2 bases, with 10 bases between the two germline ends. The CDR3 covers 13 residues. Germline V gives CDR1 SGHAT, CDR2 FQNNGV. CDR3 in amino acids: CASSLVGPYEQYF. The CDR3 nucleotides read TGTGCCAGCAGCCTCGTGGGTCCCTACGAGCAGTACTTC.

This rearrangement joins TRBV5-6 to TRBJ2-3; no definite D call. CDR1 and CDR2 from the germline V gene are SGHDT and YYEEEE. This CDR3 is built from 13 residues. The V end was cut by 3 bases, the J end by 2 bases, with 7 bases between. CDR3 bases: TGTGCCAGCAGCTCACTTGCCACAGATACGCAGTATTTT. Translation: CASSSLATDTQYF.

The chain links TRBV5-1 to TRBJ2-5, with D perhaps TRBD2 (6 bases). Germline-derived CDR1 and CDR2 are SGHRS and YFSETQ. Between the trimmed V and J ends, which lost 7 bases and 4 bases, there was a span of 14 bases. The CDR3 loop spans 13 amino acids. CDR3 DNA sequence: TGCGCCAGCGTTGCTTTCGGGAGAGAGACCCAGTACTTC. Amino acid sequence: CASVAFGRETQYF. The full variable domain, in which reference TRBV5-1 and TRBJ2-5 provide the parts outside the CDR3, is KAGVTQTPRYLIKTRGQQVTLSCSPISGHRSVSWYQQTPGQGLQFLFEYFSETQRNKGNFPGRFSGRQFSNSRSEMNVSTLELGDSALYLCASVAFGRETQYFGPGTRLLVL.

Written as DNA, the CDR3 is TGTGCCAGCTCACTCTATCGTACAGGGGCAACTAATCGAAACACCATATATTTT. Protein product: CASSLYRTGATNRNTIYF. The rearrangement joins TRBV18 to TRBJ1-3; 7 nucleotides agree with TRBD1. The length of the CDR3 is 18 residues. Germline CDR1 reads KGHSH; CDR2 reads LQKENI. V lost 4 bases and J lost 5; bases outside the gene matches: 17. Variable domain in full (rest from reference TRBV18 and TRBJ1-3): NAGVMQNPRHLVRRRGQEARLRCSPMKGHSHVYWYRQLPEEGLKFMVYLQKENIIDESGMPKERFSAEFPKEGPSILRIQQVVRGDSAAYFCASSLYRTGATNRNTIYFGEGSWLTVV.

The chain has TRBV7-3 and TRBJ2-1; D is unresolved. V lost 5 bases and J lost 5, with 10 bases in between. CDR3 size: 13 residues. CDR1 SGHTA and CDR2 FQGTGA come from the germline V gene. CDR3 nucleotides: TGTGCCAGCAGCCGCAACAGAGACAATGAGCAGTTCTTC. Translation: CASSRNRDNEQFF.

This clone appeared a few times. Other DNA sequences in this specimen translate into the identical CDR3. The chain employs TRBV7-3 and TRBJ2-1; 10 bases agree with TRBD1. V lost 3 bases and J lost 8; bases outside the gene matches: 4. Per the germline V gene, CDR1 is SGHTA and CDR2 is FQGTGA. The CDR3 is 14 residues long. DNA for the CDR3: TGTGCCAGCAGCTTGCGACAGGGGGCTGATGAGCAGTTCTTC. It encodes CASSLRQGADEQFF.

The chain couples TRBV29-1 to TRBJ2-3; the D is unclear. The V gene's germline CDR1 is SQVTM and CDR2 ANQGSEA. Trimming removed 3 bases from V and 1 base from J, with 11 bases in between. The CDR3 contains 14 residues. The CDR3, as DNA: TGCAGCGTTGAGAGAGGATTTGGCACAGATACGCAGTATTTT. Its protein product is CSVERGFGTDTQYF.

The chain is built from TRBV11-1 and TRBJ2-7; the D gene is possibly TRBD1 (6 bases). Trimming cost V 2 bases and J 3 bases, with 11 bases left between them. Germline V gives CDR1 SGHAT, CDR2 FQDESV (reference sequence). This CDR3 is built from 14 residues. CDR3 DNA sequence: TGTGCCAGCAGCTTAAGGCAGGGGATCTACGAGCAGTACTTC. Translating it yields CASSLRQGIYEQYF.

The chain joins TRBV15 to TRBJ1-2; 9 bases agree with TRBD1. Trimming cost V 0 bases and J 4 bases; bases outside gene matches: 3. CDR3 size: 15 residues. CDR1 and CDR2 (germline): LNHNV, YYDKDF (reference sequence). The CDR3 DNA sequence: TGTGCCACCAGCAGAGAACAGGGGGCATTCTATGGCTACACCTTC. Translating it yields CATSREQGAFYGYTF.

V usage is TRBV6-6 and J usage is TRBJ1-2; TRBD1 aligns across 8 bases. CDR3 size: 12 residues. Germline V CDR1 and CDR2: MNHNY, SVGAGI (reference sequence). The ends lost 5 bases at V and 11 bases at J; junction bases unmatched: 7. The DNA for the CDR3 is TGTGCCAGCAGTAATAGACAGGGGCCTTACACCTTC. This encodes CASSNRQGPYTF.

The rearrangement joins TRBV2 to TRBJ2-2, with 7 bases identical to TRBD2. This CDR3 spans 15 amino acids. CDR1 is SNHLY and CDR2 is FYNNEI in the germline V gene. J gave up 5 bases and V 3 bases, and 6 bases lay outside the gene matches. CDR3 amino acids: CASSEGGSRTGELFF. CDR3 bases: TGTGCCAGCAGTGAGGGCGGGAGTCGAACCGGGGAGCTGTTTTTT.

This clone was observed a few times. The chain couples TRBV6-1 to TRBJ2-1; 9 nucleotides agree with TRBD2. This CDR3 is built from 15 residues. V dropped 6 bases and J dropped 5; count of bases not matched to a gene: 8. CDR1 MNHNS and CDR2 SASEGT come from the germline V gene. The CDR3 nucleotides read TGTGCCAGCAGAAAGTCTAGCGGGATAGACAATGAGCAGTTCTTC. Its protein is CASRKSSGIDNEQFF.

The chain employs TRBV7-6 and TRBJ1-5; 11 positions match TRBD1. After removal of 5 bases from V and 5 bases from J, the junction contained 5 bases not matched to a gene. The CDR3 loop spans 15 amino acids. The germline gives CDR1 SGHVS, CDR2 FNYEAQ. CDR3 bases: TGTGCCAGCAGCCGGACAGGGGGCACGGATCAGCCCCAGCATTTT. It codes for CASSRTGGTDQPQHF.

The J gene is TRBJ2-7, the V gene TRBV6-6, with D perhaps TRBD1 or TRBD2 (7 bases each). The CDR3 extends over 14 amino acids. The germline V gene encodes CDR1 MNHNY and CDR2 SVGAGI (reference sequence). V shed 8 bases and J shed 6 bases, with 20 bases lying between them. Here the CDR3 reads CASSHKGASGEQYF. CDR3 in DNA: TGTGCCAGCTCCCACAAGGGGGCTAGCGGCGAGCAGTACTTC.

The chain couples TRBV28 to TRBJ2-7, with a possible D match to TRBD1 (6 bases). CDR1 and CDR2 (germline): MDHEN, SYDVKM. The CDR3 has 13 amino acids. V was clipped by 2 bases and J by 3 bases, with 8 bases between them. CDR3 in amino acids: CASSLRDNYEQYF. CDR3 coding DNA: TGTGCCAGCAGTTTACGGGACAACTACGAGCAGTACTTC.

This chain uses TRBV14 with TRBJ1-2, with D hard to call. The CDR3 contains 13 residues. The V end was cut by 4 bases, the J end by 4 bases, with 10 bases between. Germline CDR1 SGHDN, CDR2 FVKESK. The CDR3 sequence: CASSPGEFYGYTF. The CDR3 region has the DNA TGTGCCAGCAGCCCCGGGGAATTCTATGGCTACACCTTC. The full variable domain, rest sourced from reference TRBV14 and TRBJ1-2, is EAGVTQFPSHSVIEKGQTVTLRCDPISGHDNLYWYRRVMGKEIKFLLHFVKESKQDESGMPNNRFLAERTGGTYSTLKVQPAELEDSGVYFCASSPGEFYGYTFGSGTRLTVV.

The table lists this clone with a few counts. This specimen includes other DNA sequences encoding the same CDR3. This sequence joins TRBV2 and TRBJ2-7, with no clear D. Trimming pared 0 bases from V and 7 bases from J, leaving 4 bases between. This CDR3 has 11 residues. Germline assignment: CDR1 SNHLY and CDR2 FYNNEI. CDR3 sequence: CASSEAGEQYF. The CDR3 region has the DNA TGTGCCAGCAGTGAAGCGGGGGAGCAGTACTTC.

In this sample, this clone turned up many times. The genes are TRBV10-2 and TRBJ1-2; 8 bases map to TRBD1. The germline CDR1 and CDR2 sequences are WSHSY and SAAADI. J was trimmed by 4 bases and V by 7 bases; bases with no gene match: 5. The CDR3 length is 13 residues. CDR3 coding DNA: TGCGCCAGCAAACTGACAGGGGCCTATGGCTACACCTTC. It yields the protein CASKLTGAYGYTF.

This clone occurred a few times. This rearrangement joins TRBV5-4 to TRBJ2-1; 8 bases map to TRBD1. V lost 1 base and J lost 4; bases outside the gene matches: 7. Germline CDR1 SGHNT, CDR2 YYREEE (reference sequence). This CDR3 region has 16 residues. CDR3 sequence (DNA): TGTGCCAGCAGCTTGTCGCAACGACAGGGGTACAATGAGCAGTTCTTC. This sequence encodes CASSLSQRQGYNEQFF.

V usage is TRBV5-1 and J usage is TRBJ2-7, with TRBD1 matching over 9 bases. Trimming took 4 bases from V and 3 from J; bases not matched to a gene: 2. This CDR3 comprises 13 residues. Germline V CDR1 and CDR2: SGHRS, YFSETQ. Here the CDR3 reads CASSVTGGYEQYF. In DNA form, the CDR3 reads TGCGCCAGCAGCGTGACAGGGGGCTACGAGCAGTACTTC.